These T cell receptor beta chains were read from a single sample in a study of blood T cells in healthy people across ages. TCRdb fed the 5' RACE reads into MiXCR, producing one record per CDR3 protein. This table holds about 1.4 million distinct CDR3 sequences, roughly 64% found once. Source material: blood. These receptors were obtained from a man aged 18 to 30 in good health. Each CDR3 is given with its conserved first and last residue. D genes are given only for firm matches. The size entry is marked missing in some rows and otherwise reads once, few, many or a size class.

>TRBV12-5|TRBJ2-3|.|.
TGTGCTAGTGGTTTGGCCTCAACAGGGAGCACAGATACGCAGTATTTT
CASGLASTGSTDTQYF
>TRBV4-1|TRBJ2-1|.|.
TGCGCCAGCATGGTGTCCAATGAGCAGTTCTTC
CASMVSNEQFF
>TRBV15|TRBJ2-3|.|.
TGTGCCACCAGCGGGGGGACCTACACAGATACGCAGTATTTT
CATSGGTYTDTQYF
>TRBV28|TRBJ2-7|few|TRBD1
TGTGCCAGCAGTTCGAACAGGGGGTACTCCTACGAGCAGTACTTC
CASSSNRGYSYEQYF
>TRBV29-1|TRBJ1-2|.|.
TGCAGCGTTGGGGGTGGGCAGGGCAACTATGGCTACACCTTC
CSVGGGQGNYGYTF
>TRBV4-1|TRBJ2-7|few|.
TGCGCCAGCAGCCAAGATCGGGAGCCTAGCTCCTACGAGCAGTACTTC
CASSQDREPSSYEQYF
>TRBV27|TRBJ2-7|.|.
TGTGCCAGCAGTTTATCGTGGGTCTACGAGCAGTACTTC
CASSLSWVYEQYF
>TRBV5-1|TRBJ2-5|many|.
TGCGCCAGCAGGGTAGCGCTCCAAGAGACCCAGTACTTC
CASRVALQETQYF
>TRBV7-8|TRBJ2-7|.|TRBD2
TGTGCCAGCAGCTGGGGGGGACTAGCGGGAGAGTACGAGCAGTACTTC
CASSWGGLAGEYEQYF
>TRBV3-1|TRBJ2-7|.|.
TGTGCCAGCAGCCGCCGGGACACCTACTACGAGCAGTACTTC
CASSRRDTYYEQYF
>TRBV27|TRBJ2-2|.|.
TGTGCCAGCAGACGCCCAGGGGCCGGGGAGCTGTTTTTT
CASRRPGAGELFF
>TRBV12-5|TRBJ2-1|.|TRBD2
TGTGCTAGTGGCCCCGGGACTAGCCTATACAATGAGCAGTTCTTC
CASGPGTSLYNEQFF
>TRBV5-6|TRBJ1-2|once|TRBD1
TGTGCCAGCAGCTTGGGACAGGGGGTTCCTCACTATGGCTACACCTTC
CASSLGQGVPHYGYTF
>TRBV4-1|TRBJ2-7|few|.
TGCGCCAGCAGCCAAGATACAAGCGGTCCCTACGAGCAGTACTTC
CASSQDTSGPYEQYF
>TRBV7-8|TRBJ1-1|.|.
TGTGCCAGCAGTTTGACCCGGGACACTGAAGCTTTCTTT
CASSLTRDTEAFF